A single sample is the source of the 9 T cell receptor beta chains below, sequenced in a study of T cell responses to AZD1222 COVID-19 vaccine. Some clones are missing from TCRdb's copy, which holds only in-frame ones; the method was immunoSEQ multiplex PCR. The profile shows roughly 93,000 clones, around 85% of them singletons. The source was peripheral blood, collected on day 0 of AZD1222 vaccination. The receptor set was obtained from an adult in good health.

This clone was detected a few times. The chain employs TRBV2 and TRBJ1-5, with no clear D. This CDR3 region has 11 residues. From germline, CDR1 is SNHLY and CDR2 FYNNEI. V was pared by 5 bases and J by 4 bases, with 3 bases between. This CDR3 reads CASSINQPQHF. CDR3 sequence (DNA): TGTGCCAGCAGTATAAATCAGCCCCAGCATTTT.

The chain links TRBV11-2 to TRBJ2-3, with 8 bases matching TRBD2. V dropped 1 base and J dropped 0; count of bases not matched to a gene: 6. The CDR3 totals 17 residues. CDR1 SGHAT and CDR2 FQNNGV come from the germline V gene. CDR3 in DNA: TGTGCCAGCAGCTTAGGGCACCAGCGGGGGAGCACAGATACGCAGTATTTT. This sequence encodes CASSLGHQRGSTDTQYF.

V gene TRBV5-6 combines with J gene TRBJ2-7; tentative D call: TRBD1 (6 bases). Trimming left V 0 bases short and J 3 bases short, with 13 bases between. Germline V gene lookup returns CDR1 SGHDT and CDR2 YYEEEE. The CDR3 consists of 15 residues. The CDR3 reads CASSLGSGTYYEQYF. The CDR3 bases are TGTGCCAGCAGCTTGGGGTCAGGGACATACTACGAGCAGTACTTC.

About this clone: An end of the junction does not agree with germline; a read error may underlie this. V usage is TRBV4-1 and J usage is TRBJ1-1; D not resolved. CDR1 is MGHRA and CDR2 is YSYEKL in the germline V gene. The CDR3 runs to 11 residues. This CDR3 reads CASLGNLLPHF. The DNA for the CDR3 is TGCGCCAGCCTGGGTAACCTGCTCCCACACTTT.

The J gene is TRBJ1-5, the V gene TRBV21-1. TRBV21-1 is deemed a pseudogene. This CDR3 spans 20 amino acids. The CDR3: CASSKIGWGGGPGGNQPQHF. CDR3 bases: TGTGCCAGCAGCAAAATTGGGTGGGGAGGGGGACCCGGCGGCAATCAGCCCCAGCATTTT.

The chain links TRBV3-1 (or the pseudogene TRBV3-2) to TRBJ1-2; D unresolved. The CDR3 is 12 residues long. Germline lookup yields CDR1 LGHDT and CDR2 YNNKEL (reference sequence). V lost 7 bases and J lost 3, with 9 bases in between. CDR3 sequence: CASTLGHYGYTF. The CDR3 DNA is TGTGCCAGCACCCTAGGGCACTATGGCTACACCTTC.

This clone was seen repeatedly, ten times or more. A read error may account for a junction end that differs from germline. The chain links TRBV2 to TRBJ2-5; no firm D call. CDR1 and CDR2 from the germline V gene are SNHLY and FYNNEI. This CDR3 is 12 amino acids long. This CDR3 is CASSEAQVTQYF. The CDR3 coding sequence is TGTGCCAGCAGTGAGGCACAAGTGACCCAGTACTTC. Variable domain in full (rest from reference TRBV2 and TRBJ2-5): EPEVTQTPSHQVTQMGQEVILRCVPISNHLYFYWYRQILGQKVEFLVSFYNNEISEKSEIFDDQFSVERPDGSNFTLKIRSTKLEDSAMYFCASSEAQVTQYFGPGTRLLVL.

The rearrangement links TRBV11-3 to TRBJ2-7; no reliable D call. Germline V gene lookup returns CDR1 SGHNT and CDR2 YENEEA. The CDR3 is made up of 16 amino acids. V gave up 4 bases and J gave up 3 bases, with 19 bases separating them. CDR3 sequence: CASSSPRRQAYYEQYF. CDR3 in DNA: TGTGCCAGCAGCTCCCCCCGCCGACAAGCCTACTACGAGCAGTACTTC.

CDR3 DNA: TGTGCCAGCAGTTACTCACCGGGACAGGGAAACACTGAAGCTTTCTTT. This encodes CASSYSPGQGNTEAFF. The chain recombines TRBV6-5 with TRBJ1-1; 9 bases line up with TRBD1. This CDR3 comprises 16 residues. The J segment lost 2 bases and the V segment lost 0 bases, leaving 4 bases of the junction unmatched. Germline assignment: CDR1 MNHEY and CDR2 SVGAGI.